One T cell receptor (beta chain) is described in this entry. Its target is not known. The record originates from a study of response to subunit inactivated influenza vaccine. Study results and limitations: New T cells are recruited in small numbers by each seasonal influenza vaccination, according to the authors' suggestion.

TCRdb processed the RT-PCR reads anew with MiXCR; each CDR3 protein has one entry. This table has more than 150,000 distinct CDR3 sequences, about 10% appearing once. V shed 3 bases and J shed 3 bases, with 13 bases lying between them. This CDR3 comprises 15 residues. In germline, CDR1 is SGDLS, CDR2 YYNGEE. This rearrangement joins TRBV9 to TRBJ2-1; possible D gene TRBD2, 5 bases. Here the sequenced sample was CD8+ T cells sorted from PBMCs, taken roughly 24 months after vaccination. The source of this sequence is a man aged 45 to 70 who received an inactivated influenza vaccine. This CDR3 reads CASSGRRMLYNEQFF. The CDR3 DNA reads TGTGCCAGCAGCGGGAGGCGGATGCTCTACAATGAGCAGTTCTTC.